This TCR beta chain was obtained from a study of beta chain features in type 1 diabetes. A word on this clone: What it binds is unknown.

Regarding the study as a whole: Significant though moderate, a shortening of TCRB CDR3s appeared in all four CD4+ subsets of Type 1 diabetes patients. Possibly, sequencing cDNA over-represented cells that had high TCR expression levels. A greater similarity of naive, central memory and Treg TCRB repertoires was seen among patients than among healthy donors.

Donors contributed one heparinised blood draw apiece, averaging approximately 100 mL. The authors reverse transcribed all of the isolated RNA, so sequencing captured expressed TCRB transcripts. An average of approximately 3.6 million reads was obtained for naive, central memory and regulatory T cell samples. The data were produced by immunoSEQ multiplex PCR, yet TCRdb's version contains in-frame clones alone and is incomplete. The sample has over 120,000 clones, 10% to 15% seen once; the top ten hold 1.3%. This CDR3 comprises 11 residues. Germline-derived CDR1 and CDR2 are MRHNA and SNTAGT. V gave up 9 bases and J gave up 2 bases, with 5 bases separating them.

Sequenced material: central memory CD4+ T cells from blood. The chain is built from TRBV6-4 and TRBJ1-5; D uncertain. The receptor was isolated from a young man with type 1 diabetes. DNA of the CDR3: TGTGCCAGGAGAGGCAATCAGCCCCAGCATTTT. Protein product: CARRGNQPQHF.